The clone carrying this T cell receptor beta chain has ten or more counts. As yet, its antigen is unknown. This sample is part of a study of T cells in Graves' hyperthyroidism and ophthalmopathy. Study outcomes and limitations: Blood shared most expanded thyroid clonotypes above 0.001.

RNA transcripts provided the source from which TCR beta CDR3 regions were amplified. With the HTBI primer set, the TCR CDR3 went through a first round of RT-PCR. One entry per CDR3 protein, called by TCRdb with MiXCR from the multiplex PCR reads. The sample lists some 570,000 distinct CDR3 sequences, 14% occurring once. This receptor was identified in a woman between 18 and 29 years old with Graves' ophthalmopathy. Sequencing input: blood.

CDR3 DNA sequence: TGTGCCACCAGGGGACAGGGGGCAAATGAGCAGTTCTTC. Translated, it gives CATRGQGANEQFF. The gene calls are TRBV24-1 and TRBJ2-1; 12 bases align to TRBD1. V lost 7 bases and J lost 7; bases outside the gene matches: 1. This CDR3 is 13 amino acids long. Germline assignment: CDR1 KGHDR and CDR2 SFDVKD.